One sample yielded the 7 T cell receptor beta chains listed below, sequenced in a study of T cell responses to AZD1222 COVID-19 vaccine. Clones were sequenced by immunoSEQ multiplex PCR, and TCRdb holds only the in-frame ones, with some missing. The data contain approximately 120,000 clones, about 88% of them singletons. Here the sequenced sample was peripheral blood, taken 28 days after the second AZD1222 dose. Receptors were obtained from an adult who received the AZD1222 COVID-19 vaccine.

This clone has a single count. The CDR3: CASRPRTPYNSPLHF. The CDR3 DNA sequence: TGTGCCAGCAGGCCGCGGACACCCTATAATTCACCCCTCCACTTT. The V and J genes are TRBV6-5 and TRBJ1-6, with D possibly TRBD1 on 5 matching bases. Germline assignment: CDR1 MNHEY and CDR2 SVGAGI. Trimming took 6 bases from V and 2 from J, leaving 11 bases between them. This CDR3 has 15 amino acids.

The genes are TRBV9 and TRBJ1-1; possible D gene TRBD1, 5 bases. Germline V gene data show CDR1 as SGDLS and CDR2 as YYNGEE. This CDR3 region has 15 residues. Trimming cost V 4 bases and J 1 base, with 14 bases left between them. This CDR3 is CASSLEGRANTEAFF. CDR3 sequence (DNA): TGTGCCAGCAGCCTCGAGGGGAGGGCGAACACTGAAGCTTTCTTT.

This clone was counted only a few times. V and J are TRBV2 and TRBJ1-2; no firm D call. Germline values: CDR1 SNHLY, CDR2 FYNNEI. V lost 8 bases and J 0 bases, leaving 10 bases between the germline ends. The CDR3 is 13 amino acids. CDR3: CASLRDANYGYTF. The CDR3 DNA sequence: TGTGCCAGCCTCAGAGACGCTAACTATGGCTACACCTTC.

This chain uses TRBV5-5 with TRBJ1-1, with D unresolved. CDR3 length equals 15 residues. Trimming left V 0 bases short and J 3 bases short, with 12 bases between. Germline V gene sequence: CDR1 SGHKS, CDR2 YYEKEE (reference sequence). The DNA of the CDR3 is TGTGCCAGCAGCTTGGGGTCCCCAGGCGACACTGAAGCTTTCTTT. Amino acids: CASSLGSPGDTEAFF.

V usage is TRBV6-6 and J usage is TRBJ1-1; D is ambiguous. The CDR3 extends over 14 amino acids. V was trimmed by 6 bases and J by 6 bases, leaving 17 bases between them. CDR1 MNHNY and CDR2 SVGAGI come from the germline V gene (reference sequence). The CDR3: CASSPTFRRPEAFF. CDR3 nucleotide sequence: TGTGCCAGCAGCCCTACCTTTAGGAGACCTGAAGCTTTCTTT.

The genes are TRBV11-2 and TRBJ2-3, with D uncertain. V dropped 3 bases and J dropped 4 bases, with 8 bases sitting between them. Germline V gene sequence: CDR1 SGHAT, CDR2 FQNNGV. The CDR3 extends over 13 amino acids. The DNA for the CDR3 is TGTGCCAGCAGCTTGGGAATCTCAGATACGCAGTATTTT. Translation gives CASSLGISDTQYF. The whole variable domain, filled in from reference TRBV11-2 and TRBJ2-3, reads EAGVAQSPRYKIIEKRQSVAFWCNPISGHATLYWYQQILGQGPKLLIQFQNNGVVDDSQLPKDRFSAERLKGVDSTLKIQPAKLEDSAVYLCASSLGISDTQYFGPGTRLTVL.

The J gene is TRBJ1-6, the V gene TRBV18, with a tentative D call TRBD1 (6 bases). V was clipped by 6 bases and J by 7 bases, with 13 bases between them. Germline CDR1 is KGHSH and CDR2 is LQKENI. The CDR3 length is 14 residues. The CDR3 sequence is CASSPAGVNSPLHF. The CDR3 nucleotides are TGTGCCAGCTCCCCGGCAGGGGTGAATTCACCCCTCCACTTT.